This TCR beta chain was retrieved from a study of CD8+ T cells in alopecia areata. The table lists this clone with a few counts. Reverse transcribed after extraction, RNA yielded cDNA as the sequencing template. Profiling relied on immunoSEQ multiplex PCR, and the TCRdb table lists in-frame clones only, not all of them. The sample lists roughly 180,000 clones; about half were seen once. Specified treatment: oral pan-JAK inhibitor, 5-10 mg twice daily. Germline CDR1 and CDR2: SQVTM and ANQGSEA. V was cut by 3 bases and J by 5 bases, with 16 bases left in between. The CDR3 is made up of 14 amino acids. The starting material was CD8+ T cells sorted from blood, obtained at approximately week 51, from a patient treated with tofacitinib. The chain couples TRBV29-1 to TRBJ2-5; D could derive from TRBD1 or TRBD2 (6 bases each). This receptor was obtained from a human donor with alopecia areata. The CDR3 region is CSVDALGGAETQYF. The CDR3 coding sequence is TGCAGCGTTGATGCCTTGGGGGGCGCGGAGACCCAGTACTTC.